A selection of T cell receptor beta chains follows, all from one sample in a study of shared clonotypes between healthy human individuals. TCRdb's copy holds only in-frame clones and misses some; the assay was immunoSEQ multiplex PCR. The sample lists some 2.1 million clones, over 85% seen once, with 0.9% to 1.4% in the top ten. Sequencing was done on a sample of naive CD8+ T cells sorted from blood. The receptors derive from a man between 18 and 35 years old in good health. Each CDR3 is given with its conserved first and last residue. The order of the fields is D gene, V gene, CDR3 protein. The D gene is left open where the match is weak.

-,TRBV25-1,CASSESGPNQPQHF
-,TRBV6-5,CASSFLPAVSYEQYF
TRBD1,TRBV4-1,CASSQEGEGAEGNTIYF
-,TRBV9,CARAGNTIYF
TRBD2,TRBV19,CASSIVGLEGGRVEQYF
-,TRBV7-6,CASSDEGGEQYF
-,TRBV6-4,CASSDSGNSPLHF
-,TRBV7-6,CASSRKGGKSEAFF
TRBD1,TRBV6-5,CASSPGQNYNEQFF
TRBD2,TRBV6-4,CASSDSTSGEYNEQFF
TRBD2,TRBV7-2,CASSFEGLASTDTQYF
-,TRBV5-8,CASSSLGSPSYEQYF
-,TRBV13,CASSLGADSQYF
TRBD1,TRBV6-5,CASSWDRNTEAFF
-,TRBV7-9,CASSLDGQGNEKLFF
-,TRBV27,CASSPQGLREQFF
-,TRBV7-2,CASSLVQGGSGNTIYF
TRBD1,TRBV19,CASSRVRGGWDTEAFF
TRBD1,TRBV14,CASGQGGNTEAFF
TRBD2,TRBV4-1,CASSQVVVAGVLDTQYF
-,TRBV2,CASSELNPYEQYF
-,TRBV6-5,CASSYPANEQFF
-,TRBV19,CASSRPLTGNQPQHF
-,TRBV27,CASSFGGVNEQFF
TRBD2,TRBV9,CASSLGLAGSYEQYF
-,TRBV4-1,CASSQDAGLGYGYTF
TRBD2,TRBV7-6,CASSSLAGATETQYF
TRBD2,TRBV11-2,CASSLGAGGPYEQYF
TRBD1,TRBV2,CASGGQGTDTQYF
-,TRBV21-1,CASSKPTSGGHNEQFF
-,TRBV5-1,CASSLEPGTSYEQYF
-,TRBV14,CASSQDWSEARISPLHF
-,TRBV5-4,CASSLGAETSGTGELFF
-,TRBV11-2,CASSSNRYTEAFF
TRBD1,TRBV9,CASSRQGEDTQYF
-,TRBV27,CASSPSAGEVFQPQHF
-,TRBV13,CASTVRDGPYEQYF
TRBD2,TRBV11-2,CASSFGSGSTYEQYF
-,TRBV27,CASSLFRDDEQFF
-,TRBV4-1,CASSQGSAVSYEQYF
-,TRBV5-4,CASSLSEGLNTEAFF
-,TRBV18,CASSREGPTNNQPQHF
-,TRBV5-1,CASSLGASSTDTQYF
-,TRBV7-8,CASSPFASSYNSPLHF
TRBD1,TRBV27,CASSTDRAAKDEQFF
TRBD1,TRBV27,CASSSGQGANTEAFF
-,TRBV7-9,CASSFGLGLNTEAFF
-,TRBV11-2,CASSLAGPNYEQYF
-,TRBV30,CAWTPGSSYEQYF
-,TRBV5-6,CASTQTTQETQYF
TRBD1,TRBV27,CASSFLRDRGPYEQYF
-,TRBV4-1,CASSPAEGNYGYTF
-,TRBV9,CASSVEGLVPAGANVLTF
-,TRBV2,CASKWPEGYEQYF